This TCR beta chain was captured in a study of blood T cell repertoires in COVID-19. The protocol was immunoSEQ multiplex PCR, while the TCRdb copy is restricted to in-frame clones and leaves out a portion. The data hold 450,000 or so clones, with about 91% observed a single time. Germline V gives CDR1 SGHTA, CDR2 FQGTGA. Deletions cut 4 bases from V and 4 bases from J, with 14 bases between. This CDR3 region has 15 residues. The clonotype was recovered from a man between 18 and 35 years old with COVID-19, enrolled during active disease. The rearrangement links TRBV7-3 to TRBJ2-1; a possible D gene is TRBD2 (6 bases). Specimen: peripheral blood. This CDR3 is CASSSDYSRYNEQFF. In nucleotides, the CDR3 is TGTGCCAGCAGCTCGGACTACTCTCGGTACAATGAGCAGTTCTTC.